Below are 6 T cell receptor beta chains sequenced from a single sample in a study of molecular identifiers for immune sequencing clone quantification. TCRdb re-called the PCR reads through MiXCR, storing one row per CDR3 protein. The repertoire holds approximately 500,000 distinct CDR3 sequences, with about a fifth as singletons. The sample was naive CD8+ T cells from blood, with Jurkat cell RNA spiked in. Specified subset: FACS-sorted CD8+CD4-CCR7+CD45RA+ naive T cells. The receptors here all came from a human donor in good health. Some libraries in this study had Jurkat cell RNA spiked in.

CDR3 region: CASSFGGAGLEFF. The CDR3 DNA reads TGTGCCAGCAGCTTTGGAGGAGCGGGGTTGGAGTTCTTC. This chain connects TRBV5-4 to TRBJ2-1, with 7 bases identical to TRBD2. V trimming: 2 bases; J trimming: 14 bases; junction bases outside the gene matches: 10. Germline lookup yields CDR1 SGHNT and CDR2 YYREEE (reference sequence). This CDR3 spans 13 amino acids. Using reference TRBV5-4 and TRBJ2-1 for the parts outside the CDR3, the full variable domain is ETGVTQSPTHLIKTRGQQVTLRCSSQSGHNTVSWYQQALGQGPQFIFQYYREEENGRGNFPPRFSGLQFPNYSSELNVNALELDDSALYLCASSFGGAGLEFFGPGTRLTVL.

This chain links TRBV30 with TRBJ2-7; TRBD2 matches at 12 bases. The CDR3 contains 16 residues. Germline values: CDR1 GTSNPN, CDR2 SVGIG (reference sequence). J lost 7 bases, V lost 0 bases, and 10 bases had no gene match. Here the CDR3 DNA reads TGTGCCTGGAGTGTAGTAGGACTAGCGGGACTTGGAGAGCAGTACTTC. Translating it yields CAWSVVGLAGLGEQYF.

This clonotype came up a few times. As DNA, the CDR3 is TGTGCCATCAGTGAGGGCAGGGGGCGAGAGACCCAGTACTTC. This encodes CAISEGRGRETQYF. The gene calls are TRBV10-3 and TRBJ2-5, with 8 bases matching TRBD1. The CDR3 is made up of 14 amino acids. J lost 4 bases, V lost 2 bases, and 3 bases had no gene match. Germline CDR1 reads ENHRY; CDR2 reads SYGVKD.

This rearrangement joins TRBV4-3 to TRBJ1-6; D gene ambiguous. The length of the CDR3 is 17 residues. Per the germline V gene, CDR1 is LGHNA and CDR2 is YSLEER. Trimming took off 0 bases at V and 0 bases at J, with 9 bases between the two ends. CDR3 protein: CASSQDDMSSYNSPLHF. CDR3 nucleotides: TGCGCCAGCAGCCAAGACGACATGAGCTCCTATAATTCACCCCTCCACTTT.

This clonotype was picked up a small number of times. The chain combines TRBV5-6 with TRBJ2-7; D not resolved. Germline V gene sequence: CDR1 SGHDT, CDR2 YYEEEE. This CDR3 spans 15 amino acids. V was clipped by 2 bases and J by 1 base, with 13 bases between them. The chain's CDR3 is CASSFDIQGSYEQYF. CDR3 sequence (DNA): TGTGCCAGCAGCTTCGATATACAAGGGTCCTACGAGCAGTACTTC.

Ten or more counts support this clonotype. CDR3 in DNA: TGCGCCAGCAGCCCCAAGTTGGCAGGGATCTCCTACGAGCAGTACTTC. This gives the protein CASSPKLAGISYEQYF. The chain employs TRBV4-1 and TRBJ2-7, with TRBD1 as a possible D gene (5 bases). The CDR3 consists of 16 residues. Trimming stripped 4 bases from V and 0 bases from J, with 16 bases between. CDR1 is MGHRA and CDR2 is YSYEKL in the germline V gene.